This T cell receptor (beta chain) originates from a study of T cell repertoires in cytomegalovirus infection. A remark on this clonotype: The antigen is not known.

TCRdb re-called the reads through MiXCR, storing one row per CDR3 protein. The repertoire has 830,000 or so distinct CDR3 sequences, roughly 33% of them found once; the top ten carry roughly 12%. V was clipped by 1 base and J by 7 bases; unmatched bases: 10. Germline values: CDR1 MGHRA, CDR2 YSYEKL. The CDR3 extends over 15 amino acids. Sequenced here: cultured CD8+ T cells from PBMCs, sampled from culture after CMV antigen stimulation. The sequence derives from a human donor in good health (CMV status not recorded). Some clones in this sample may be carry-over from other donors' samples. The V and J genes are TRBV4-1 and TRBJ2-7, with 7 bases lining up with TRBD2. CDR3 nucleotides: TGCGCCAGCAGCCAAGTTAGCGGGTTGCACCAGGAGCAGTACTTC. As protein: CASSQVSGLHQEQYF.